This TCR beta chain was recovered during a study of blood T cell repertoires in COVID-19. The V segment lost 5 bases and the J segment 12 bases; nucleotides outside the gene matches: 16. CDR1 SEHNR and CDR2 FQNEAQ come from the germline V gene (reference sequence). This CDR3 spans 15 amino acids. Clones were sequenced by immunoSEQ multiplex PCR, and TCRdb holds only the in-frame ones, with some missing. The sample holds 100,000 to 150,000 clones, roughly four fifths seen once. What was sequenced was PBMCs or T cells enriched from blood (not recorded which). The chain recombines TRBV7-9 with TRBJ1-1; the match to TRBD1 covers 9 bases. This sequence was found in a man aged 35-49 years with acute COVID-19. The CDR3 reads CASSIPGQGYTGSFF. As DNA, the CDR3 is TGTGCCAGCAGCATACCGGGACAGGGATACACTGGATCTTTCTTT.